This record concerns one T cell receptor (beta chain) sequence. Antigen specificity is unknown. Every single donor gave one heparinised blood draw, and these averaged approximately 100 mL. Cell sorting via CD45RO/CCR7/CD25/CD127/CD95/CD27 was performed to obtain CD4+ naive, central memory, regulatory and stem cell-like memory cells. These data are taken from a study of beta chain features in type 1 diabetes. Study information: The patients were much like the healthy donors in age, gender and cell yields.

General study points: Moderate yet significant TCRB CDR3 shortening was seen in Type 1 diabetes patients in all four CD4+ subsets.

cDNA synthesis used the whole RNA isolate, giving expressed TCRB sequences. Clones were sequenced by immunoSEQ multiplex PCR, and TCRdb holds only the in-frame ones, with some missing. The sample consists of 45,000 to 60,000 clones, roughly 63% of them appearing once. V lost 2 bases, J lost 5 bases, and 8 bases stayed unmatched. The CDR3 consists of 17 residues. CDR1 and CDR2 (germline): SGHAT, FQNNGV. The V and J genes are TRBV11-2 and TRBJ2-2, with 10 bases identical to TRBD1. The sample was stem cell memory CD4+ T cells from blood. The source is a woman younger than 45 with type 1 diabetes. CDR3 bases: TGTGCCAGCAGCTTAAATCATCCGGGACAGGGGACCGGGGAGCTGTTTTTT. Its translation is CASSLNHPGQGTGELFF.